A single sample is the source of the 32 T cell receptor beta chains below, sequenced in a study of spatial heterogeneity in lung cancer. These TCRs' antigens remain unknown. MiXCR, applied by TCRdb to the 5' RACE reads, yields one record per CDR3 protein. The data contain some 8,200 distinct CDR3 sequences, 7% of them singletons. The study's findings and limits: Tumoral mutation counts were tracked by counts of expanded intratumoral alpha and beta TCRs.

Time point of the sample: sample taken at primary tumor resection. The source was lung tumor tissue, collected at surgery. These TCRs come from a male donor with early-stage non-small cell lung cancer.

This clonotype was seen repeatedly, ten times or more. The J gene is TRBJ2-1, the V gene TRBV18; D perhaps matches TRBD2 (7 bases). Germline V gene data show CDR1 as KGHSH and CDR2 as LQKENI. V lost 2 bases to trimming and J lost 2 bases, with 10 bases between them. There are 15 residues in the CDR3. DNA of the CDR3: TGTGCCAGCTCACCAGGGGGGGCGGCCTACAATGAGCAGTTCTTC. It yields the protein CASSPGGAAYNEQFF.

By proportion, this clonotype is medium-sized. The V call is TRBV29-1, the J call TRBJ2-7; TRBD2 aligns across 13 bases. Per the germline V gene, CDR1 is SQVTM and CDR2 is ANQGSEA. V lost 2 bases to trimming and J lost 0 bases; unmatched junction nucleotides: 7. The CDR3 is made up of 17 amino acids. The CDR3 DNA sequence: TGCAGCGTTGAAAGGGCCGGACTAGCGGGAGCCTCCTACGAGCAGTACTTC. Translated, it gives CSVERAGLAGASYEQYF.

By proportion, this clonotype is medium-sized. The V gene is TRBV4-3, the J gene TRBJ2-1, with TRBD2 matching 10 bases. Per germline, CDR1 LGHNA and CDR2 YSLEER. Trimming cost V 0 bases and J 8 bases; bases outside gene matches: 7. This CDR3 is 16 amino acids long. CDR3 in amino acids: CASSQEGLAGVDEQFF. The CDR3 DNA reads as TGCGCCAGCAGCCAAGAGGGCCTAGCGGGAGTAGATGAGCAGTTCTTC.

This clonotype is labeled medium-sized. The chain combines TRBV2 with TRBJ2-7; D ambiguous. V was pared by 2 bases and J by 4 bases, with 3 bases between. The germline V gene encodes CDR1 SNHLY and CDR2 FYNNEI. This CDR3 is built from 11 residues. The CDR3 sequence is CASSEYYEQYF. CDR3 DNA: TGTGCCAGCAGTGAATATTACGAGCAGTACTTC. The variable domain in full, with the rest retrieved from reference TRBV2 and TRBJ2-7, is EPEVTQTPSHQVTQMGQEVILRCVPISNHLYFYWYRQILGQKVEFLVSFYNNEISEKSEIFDDQFSVERPDGSNFTLKIRSTKLEDSAMYFCASSEYYEQYFGPGTRLTVT.

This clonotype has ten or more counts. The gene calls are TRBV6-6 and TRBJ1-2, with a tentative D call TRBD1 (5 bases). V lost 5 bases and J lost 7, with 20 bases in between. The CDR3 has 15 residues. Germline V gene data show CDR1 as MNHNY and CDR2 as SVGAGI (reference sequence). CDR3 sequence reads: CASSPPVDVGGGYTF. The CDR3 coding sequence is TGTGCCAGCAGTCCCCCGGTGGACGTCGGGGGTGGCTACACCTTC.

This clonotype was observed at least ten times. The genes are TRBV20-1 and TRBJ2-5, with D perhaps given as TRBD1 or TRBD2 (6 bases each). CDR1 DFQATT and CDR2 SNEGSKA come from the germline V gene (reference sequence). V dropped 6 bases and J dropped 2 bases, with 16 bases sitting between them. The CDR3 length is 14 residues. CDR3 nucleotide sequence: TGCAGTGCACATCCGGGGGCTGGACAAGAGACCCAGTACTTC. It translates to CSAHPGAGQETQYF.

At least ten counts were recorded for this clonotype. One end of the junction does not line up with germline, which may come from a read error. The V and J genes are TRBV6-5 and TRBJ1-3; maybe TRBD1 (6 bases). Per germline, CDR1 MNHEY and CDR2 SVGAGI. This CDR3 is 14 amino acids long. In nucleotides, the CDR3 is TGTGCCAGCAGCCGGGGGGGCTCTGAAAACACCATATATTTT. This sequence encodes CASSRGGSENTIYF.

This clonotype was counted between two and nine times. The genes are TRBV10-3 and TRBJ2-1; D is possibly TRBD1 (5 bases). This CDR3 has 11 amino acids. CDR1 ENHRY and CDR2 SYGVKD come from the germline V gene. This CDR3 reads CATGDYNEQFF. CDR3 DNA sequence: TGTGCAACAGGAGACTACAATGAGCAGTTCTTC.

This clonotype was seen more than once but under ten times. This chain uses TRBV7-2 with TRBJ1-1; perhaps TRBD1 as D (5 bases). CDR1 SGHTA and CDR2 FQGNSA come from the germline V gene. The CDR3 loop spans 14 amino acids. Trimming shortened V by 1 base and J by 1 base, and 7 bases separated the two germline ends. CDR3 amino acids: CASSLGTTNTEAFF. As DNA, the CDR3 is TGTGCCAGCAGCTTAGGGACAACGAACACTGAAGCTTTCTTT.

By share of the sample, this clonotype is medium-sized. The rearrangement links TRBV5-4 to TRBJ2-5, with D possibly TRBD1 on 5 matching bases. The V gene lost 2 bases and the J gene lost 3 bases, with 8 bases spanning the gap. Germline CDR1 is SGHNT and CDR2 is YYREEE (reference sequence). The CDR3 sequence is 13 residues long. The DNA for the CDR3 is TGTGCCAGCAGCTTAAAAGGGGAAGAGACCCAGTACTTC. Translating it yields CASSLKGEETQYF. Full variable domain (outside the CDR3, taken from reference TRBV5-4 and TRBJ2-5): ETGVTQSPTHLIKTRGQQVTLRCSSQSGHNTVSWYQQALGQGPQFIFQYYREEENGRGNFPPRFSGLQFPNYSSELNVNALELDDSALYLCASSLKGEETQYFGPGTRLLVL.

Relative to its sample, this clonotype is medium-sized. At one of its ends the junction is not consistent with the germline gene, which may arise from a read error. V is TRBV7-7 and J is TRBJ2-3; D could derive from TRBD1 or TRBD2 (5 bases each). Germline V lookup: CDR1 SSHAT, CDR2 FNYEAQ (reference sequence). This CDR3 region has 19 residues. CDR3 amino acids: CASSLTGPTGTQAGDTQYF. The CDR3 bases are TGTGCTAGCAGCTTAACAGGACCCACCGGGACGCAAGCAGGAGATACGCAGTATTTT.

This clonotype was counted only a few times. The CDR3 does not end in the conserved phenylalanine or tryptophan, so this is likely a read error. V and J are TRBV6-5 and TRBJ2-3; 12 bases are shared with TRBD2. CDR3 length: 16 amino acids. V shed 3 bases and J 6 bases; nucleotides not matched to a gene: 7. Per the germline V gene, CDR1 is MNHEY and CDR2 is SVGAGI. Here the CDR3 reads CASSYSGLAGIDTQYL. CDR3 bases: TGTGCCAGCAGTTATTCCGGACTAGCGGGAATCGATACGCAGTATTTG.

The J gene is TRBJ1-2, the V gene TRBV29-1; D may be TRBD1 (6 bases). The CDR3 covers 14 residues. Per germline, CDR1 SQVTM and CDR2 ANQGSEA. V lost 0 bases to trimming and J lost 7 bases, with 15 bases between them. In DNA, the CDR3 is TGCAGCGTTGAAGATTCAGGGGTAACGGGTGGCTACACCTTC. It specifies CSVEDSGVTGGYTF. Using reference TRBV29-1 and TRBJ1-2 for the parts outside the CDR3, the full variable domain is SAVISQKPSRDICQRGTSLTIQCQVDSQVTMMFWYRQQPGQSLTLIATANQGSEATYESGFVIDKFPISRPNLTFSTLTVSNMSPEDSSIYLCSVEDSGVTGGYTFGSGTRLTVV.

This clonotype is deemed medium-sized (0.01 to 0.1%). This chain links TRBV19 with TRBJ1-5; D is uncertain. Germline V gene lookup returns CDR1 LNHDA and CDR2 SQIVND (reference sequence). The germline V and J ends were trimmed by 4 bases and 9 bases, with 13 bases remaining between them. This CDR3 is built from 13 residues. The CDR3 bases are TGTGCCAGTAGTAAAGGTTTGTCAGGGCCCCAGCATTTT. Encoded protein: CASSKGLSGPQHF.

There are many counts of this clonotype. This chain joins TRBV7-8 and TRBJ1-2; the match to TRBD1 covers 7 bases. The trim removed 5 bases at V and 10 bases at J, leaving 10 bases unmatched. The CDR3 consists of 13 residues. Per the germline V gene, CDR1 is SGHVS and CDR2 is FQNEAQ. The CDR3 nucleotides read TGTGCCAGCAGCCTGGGGACAGCTATGGACTACACCTTC. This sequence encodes CASSLGTAMDYTF.

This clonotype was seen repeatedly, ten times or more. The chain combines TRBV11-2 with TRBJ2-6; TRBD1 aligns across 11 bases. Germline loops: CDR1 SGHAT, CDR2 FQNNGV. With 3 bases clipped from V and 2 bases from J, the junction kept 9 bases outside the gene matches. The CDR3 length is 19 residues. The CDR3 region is CASSFRSGTGGPGANVLTF. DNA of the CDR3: TGTGCCAGCAGCTTCAGGTCGGGGACAGGGGGGCCTGGGGCCAACGTCCTGACTTTC.

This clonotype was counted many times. CDR3 coding DNA: TGTGCCAGCAGCCCAATAGTATGGAACACCATATATTTT. This gives the protein CASSPIVWNTIYF. The chain carries TRBV12-3 or TRBV12-4 and TRBJ1-3, with D unresolved. V lost 6 bases and J 7 bases, leaving 13 bases between the germline ends. This CDR3 region has 13 residues.

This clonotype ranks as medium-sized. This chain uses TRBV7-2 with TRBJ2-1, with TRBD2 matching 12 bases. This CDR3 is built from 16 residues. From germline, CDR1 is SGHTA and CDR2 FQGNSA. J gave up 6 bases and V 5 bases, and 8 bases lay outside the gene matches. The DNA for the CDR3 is TGTGCCAGCAGCACCCAACCTAGCGGGAGGGCCAATGAGCAGTTCTTC. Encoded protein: CASSTQPSGRANEQFF.

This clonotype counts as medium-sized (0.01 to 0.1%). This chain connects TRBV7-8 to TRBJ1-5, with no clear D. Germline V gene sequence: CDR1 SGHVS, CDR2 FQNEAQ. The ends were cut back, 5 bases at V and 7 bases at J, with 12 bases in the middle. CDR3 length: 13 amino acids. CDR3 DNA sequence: TGTGCCAGCAGCCCGGACTCGTGGCAGCCCCAGCATTTT. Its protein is CASSPDSWQPQHF. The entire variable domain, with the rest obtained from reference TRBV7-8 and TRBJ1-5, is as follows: GAGVSQSPRYKVAKRGQDVALRCDPISGHVSLFWYQQALGQGPEFLTYFQNEAQLDKSGLPSDRFFAERPEGSVSTLKIQRTQQEDSAVYLCASSPDSWQPQHFGDGTRLSIL.

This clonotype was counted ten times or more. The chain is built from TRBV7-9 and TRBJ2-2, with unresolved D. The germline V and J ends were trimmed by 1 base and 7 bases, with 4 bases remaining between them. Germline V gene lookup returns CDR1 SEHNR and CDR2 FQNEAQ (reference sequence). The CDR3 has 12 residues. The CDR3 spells CASSLGNGELFF. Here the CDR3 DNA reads TGTGCCAGCAGCTTAGGAAACGGGGAGCTGTTTTTT.

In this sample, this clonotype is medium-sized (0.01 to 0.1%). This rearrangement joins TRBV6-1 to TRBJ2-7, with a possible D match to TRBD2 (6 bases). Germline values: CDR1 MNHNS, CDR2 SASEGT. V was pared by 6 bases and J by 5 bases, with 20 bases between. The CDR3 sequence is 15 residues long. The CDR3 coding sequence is TGTGCCAGCAGCACCGGGACTTTGGGGGTGAACGAGCAGTACTTC. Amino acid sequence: CASSTGTLGVNEQYF.

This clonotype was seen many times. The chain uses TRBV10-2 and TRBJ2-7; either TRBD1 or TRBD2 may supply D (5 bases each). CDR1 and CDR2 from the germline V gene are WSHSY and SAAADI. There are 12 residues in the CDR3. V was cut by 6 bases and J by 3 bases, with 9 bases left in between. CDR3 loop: CASSRDLYEQYF. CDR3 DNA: TGCGCCAGCAGCCGGGACCTCTACGAGCAGTACTTC.

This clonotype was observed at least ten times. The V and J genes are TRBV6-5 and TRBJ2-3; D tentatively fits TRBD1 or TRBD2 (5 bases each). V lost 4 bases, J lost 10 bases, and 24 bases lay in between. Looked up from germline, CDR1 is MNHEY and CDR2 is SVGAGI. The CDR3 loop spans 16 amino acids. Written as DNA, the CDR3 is TGTGCCAGCAGTTCCCCGCACCGGGACCTAGACGGCGCGCAGTATTTT. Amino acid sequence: CASSSPHRDLDGAQYF.

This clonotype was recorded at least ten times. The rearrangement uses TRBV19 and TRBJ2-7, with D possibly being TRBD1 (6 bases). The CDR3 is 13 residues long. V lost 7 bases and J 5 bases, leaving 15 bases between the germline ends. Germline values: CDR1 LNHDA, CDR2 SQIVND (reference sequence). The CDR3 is CASIPQGGNEQYF. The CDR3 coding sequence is TGTGCCAGTATTCCACAGGGTGGGAACGAGCAGTACTTC.

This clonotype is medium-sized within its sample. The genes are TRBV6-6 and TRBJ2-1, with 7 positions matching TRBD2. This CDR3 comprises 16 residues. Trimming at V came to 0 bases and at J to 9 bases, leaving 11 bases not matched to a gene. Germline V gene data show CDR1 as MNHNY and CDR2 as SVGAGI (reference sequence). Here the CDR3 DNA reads TGTGCCAGCAGTTACTCGCTGGCGGGAGCTAACGGTGAGCAGTTCTTC. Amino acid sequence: CASSYSLAGANGEQFF.

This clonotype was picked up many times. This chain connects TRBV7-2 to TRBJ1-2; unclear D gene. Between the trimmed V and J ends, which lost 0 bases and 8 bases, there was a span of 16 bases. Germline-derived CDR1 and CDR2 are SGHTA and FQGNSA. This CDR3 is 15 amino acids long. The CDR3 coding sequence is TGTGCCAGCAGCTTAGCGGAGAAGGTTTGGAAGGGCTACACCTTC. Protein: CASSLAEKVWKGYTF.

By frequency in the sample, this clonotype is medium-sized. The CDR3 loop reads CASSFPGVDIQYF. CDR3 sequence (DNA): TGTGCCAGCAGCTTCCCCGGGGTGGACATTCAGTACTTC. The chain recombines TRBV11-3 with TRBJ2-4; D possibly corresponds to TRBD2 (5 bases). The CDR3 extends over 13 amino acids. Trimming left V 3 bases short and J 8 bases short, with 11 bases between. Germline V gene data show CDR1 as SGHNT and CDR2 as YENEEA.

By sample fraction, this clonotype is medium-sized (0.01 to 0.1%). In DNA form, the CDR3 reads TGCAGCGCCTCGTCGTCGGGCTACGAGCAGTACTTC. The encoded protein is CSASSSGYEQYF. The chain carries TRBV29-1 and TRBJ2-7, with D unclear. The CDR3 length is 12 residues. Per germline, CDR1 SQVTM and CDR2 ANQGSEA. V lost 7 bases, J lost 3 bases, and 13 bases lay in between.

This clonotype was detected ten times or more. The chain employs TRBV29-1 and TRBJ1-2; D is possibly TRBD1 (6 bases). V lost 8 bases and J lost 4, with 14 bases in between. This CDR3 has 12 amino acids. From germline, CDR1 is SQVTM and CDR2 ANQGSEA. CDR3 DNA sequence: TGCAGCACCTACAGGGACGCCTATGGCTACACCTTC. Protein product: CSTYRDAYGYTF.

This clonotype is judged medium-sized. CDR3 bases: TGTGCCAGCAGCGTAGCGAGCGTTACAGGAGATACGCAGTATTTT. Translation: CASSVASVTGDTQYF. J is TRBJ2-3 and V is TRBV9; possibly TRBD1 for D (5 bases). This CDR3 is 15 amino acids long. The germline CDR1 and CDR2 sequences are SGDLS and YYNGEE. Trimming pared 0 bases from V and 5 bases from J, leaving 13 bases between.

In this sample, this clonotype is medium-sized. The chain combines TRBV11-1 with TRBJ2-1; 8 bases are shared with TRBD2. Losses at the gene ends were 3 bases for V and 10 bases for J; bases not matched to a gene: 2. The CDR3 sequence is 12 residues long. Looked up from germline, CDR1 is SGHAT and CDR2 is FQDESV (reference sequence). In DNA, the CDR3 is TGTGCCAGCAGCTTTAGCGGGGTCGAGCAGTTCTTC. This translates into CASSFSGVEQFF.

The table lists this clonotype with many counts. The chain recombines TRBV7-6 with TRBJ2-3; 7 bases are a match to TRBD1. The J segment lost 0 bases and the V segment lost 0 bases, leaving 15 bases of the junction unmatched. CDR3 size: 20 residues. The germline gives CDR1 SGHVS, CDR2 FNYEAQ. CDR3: CASSLARPGQSLTSTDTQYF. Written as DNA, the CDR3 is TGTGCCAGCAGCTTAGCCAGACCGGGACAGTCACTTACTAGCACAGATACGCAGTATTTT. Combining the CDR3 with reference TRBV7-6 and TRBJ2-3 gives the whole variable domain GAGVSQSPRYKVTKRGQDVALRCDPISGHVSLYWYRQALGQGPEFLTYFNYEAQQDKSGLPNDRFSAERPEGSISTLTIQRTEQRDSAMYRCASSLARPGQSLTSTDTQYFGPGTRLTVL.